This T cell receptor beta chain was captured in a study of cytomegalovirus exposure and HLA in healthy donors (dated by TCRdb to 2016 to 2017). Concerning the study at large: An earlier analysis of some 600 of the donors reported approximately 300 Gb of sequence data and 95 million to 120 million unique TCR beta sequences obtained from about 179 million T cells. An early release that covered 500 to 800 HLA-typed donors contained approximately 300 gigabases of sequencing data and 85 million to 100 million unique TCR sequences. Of the roughly 400 genotyped donors, 81% were placed in the genetic ancestry cluster associated with self-reported Caucasian donors. The study aimed to test whether signatures of past pathogen exposure could be identified by cataloging public T cell receptors. The study used immunosequencing to profile the T cell repertoires of approximately 650 subjects and linked those repertoires to cytomegalovirus serostatus. Besides the first cohort of roughly 640 subjects, a separate validation cohort made up of 120 different subjects was used. High-throughput TCR immunosequencing, statistical association of individual TCRs with disease status, and machine learning were combined to predict cytomegalovirus infection status. A later analysis re-analyzed previously published TCR beta repertoires from approximately 670 donors and added high-resolution HLA genotyping to study TCR occurrence patterns. Rather than drawing on any new phenotypic data, the later analysis identified candidate immune exposures from TCR beta sequences and the way those sequences occurred across donors. To decide whether each TCR beta V gene segment behaved as functional or pseudogenic, an earlier analysis of some 600 of the donors relied on high-throughput TCR beta sequencing. Donor age, sex, ethnicity and CMV serostatus were compiled together with the repertoire data. In a later genetic analysis, genome-wide SNP genotypes for 398 of the 666 donors were used, and that subset was treated as a discovery cohort. All discovery cohort repertoires had been generated using a single sequencing platform. Both class I and class II loci were covered by HLA typing, at four-digit resolution. The number of typed donors differed by locus: about 620-640 for A, B, C, DRB1 and DQB1; roughly 510 for DQA1; some 610 for DPA1; and some 450 for DPB1. Four to six DR-DQ haplotypes were handled as single units for association and clustering, since linkage in the cohort was strong. Across some 400 genotyped donors of the cohort, an average of approximately 240,000 unique TCR beta nucleotide sequences per donor were sequenced, and approximately 19% of those sequences were non-productive.

Its CDR3 holds 16 amino acids, cysteine through phenylalanine. The retained sequence is limited to the CDR3, 48 bases, with the frame set at the first base. The junction shows trimming of 6 bases on V and 8 bases on J, and the gene matches do not reach 15 bases of it. CDR1 and CDR2, per the germline V gene, are KGHSH and LQKENI. Study-wide conclusions, independent of this receptor: Three of the identified cytomegalovirus-associated TCR beta chains were confirmed in vitro to be specific for cytomegalovirus antigens. In a later analysis, several top co-occurrence clusters were reported to appear linked to parvovirus B19, influenza, CMV and Epstein-Barr virus. When HLA alleles, especially DR and DQ, strongly co-occurred, attributing TCR associations to individual alleles was difficult. A cluster of highly shared sequence variants was judged likely to represent a technical artifact of the sequencing pipeline. Across donors, most TCR sequences were observed very rarely, whereas some public TCRs were present in many individuals. In this cohort, only TCR beta chains were sequenced, and detectable features were limited by the absence of alpha or paired-chain data. Some IMGT-functional V segments, including TRBV6-2 and TRBV6-3, could not be distinguished by the 87-base-pair reads and were therefore excluded. Because some donors lacked HLA typing at each locus, the association tests relied only on the typed subset. In a later analysis, HLA-associated TCR beta chains were found to be more clonally expanded and to have lower generation probabilities than equally common non-associated chains. The presence/absence analyses assumed that sequencing depth was roughly uniform across donors, and that assumption may not be true. The earlier analysis of about 600 of the donors excluded approximately 15 rarely observed V segments, including chromosome 9 orphons, because counts were too low. The authors suggested that the approach could potentially be generalized to other disease states and immunological phenotypes. In an earlier analysis of about 600 of the donors, most TCR beta V segments appeared in productive rearrangements about 90% or about 30% of the time, broadly matching IMGT annotations. The classifier was reported to diagnose cytomegalovirus status with high specificity and sensitivity in both the original cohort and the validation cohort. In a later analysis, TCR association rates were found to vary across HLA loci, with the most associated TCRs seen for DRB1 alleles and the fewest for HLA-C alleles. The study listed 150 to 200 TCR beta chains as associated with cytomegalovirus. An association between a missense DCLRE1C variant and V-gene and J-gene trimming of TCR beta chains was found in a later genetic analysis and replicated in an independent cohort. A later genetic analysis reported fewer N-insertions in productive TCRs among donors in an Asian-associated ancestry cluster than the roughly 700-donor mean. Specific HLA alleles were associated with 15,000 to 20,000 TCR beta sequences at a false discovery rate of 0.05 in a later analysis. CMV serostatus was the only immune exposure information available for the cohort. A later analysis found that most CMV-associated TCR beta chains appeared HLA-restricted, with HLA associations seemingly driven largely by CMV exposure. A further reported finding was that TCR beta sequences accurately predicted the HLA-A and HLA-B alleles for most subjects in the first cohort. Linkage disequilibrium might explain the correlated functional status among segregating V segments, but an unknown experimental factor could not be excluded.

A remark on this clone: Its binding antigen is unknown.

In total, 666 healthy bone marrow donors made up the cohort. All cohort members were sampled while nominally healthy, although unrecorded immune exposures were likely present. The donor tested CMV seronegative and was one of the 352 seronegative cohort members. Each donor provided a peripheral blood sample, and peripheral blood mononuclear cells were used for TCR beta sequencing. The Qiagen DNeasy Blood Extraction Kit was used to extract genomic DNA from the blood cell samples. Library preparation employed the immunoSEQ multiplex PCR assay. For the multiplex PCR, a mixture combining 60 forward primers for TCR Vbeta segments and 13 reverse primers for TCR Jbeta segments was used. Amplification of the CDR3 region of rearranged TCR beta genes was performed with a multiplex PCR assay on genomic DNA. On the Illumina HiSeq System, the amplified TCR beta libraries were sequenced as 87-base-pair reads. For the original study's pipeline: A later analysis tallied 75 million to 95 million unique TCR beta chains across the 666 repertoires, and some 10 million of those chains were shared by two or more donors. Raw reads were error-corrected and collapsed into unique sequences by a nearest-neighbor algorithm in which closely related sequences were merged to remove PCR and sequencing errors. V, D and J gene segments were assigned by aligning CDR3 sequences to IMGT reference sequences. For a sequence to be retained, at least a six-nucleotide match to both a V gene segment and a J gene segment was required. A rearrangement was called productive if the CDR3 had no stop codons and remained in frame with V and J, and every other rearrangement was called non-productive. CDR3 was defined according to IMGT convention as the region running from the second conserved V-encoded cysteine to the conserved J-encoded phenylalanine. Sequences without an unambiguous match to a single V gene segment were excluded from the earlier analysis of several hundred of the donors. An earlier analysis of about 600 of the donors called V segments functional above 56.7% productive rearrangements and segregating when the between-donor standard deviation exceeded 5%. A statistical classification framework was developed to diagnose cytomegalovirus status using the catalog of TCR beta chain sequences. In a later analysis, TCR nucleotide sequences were compared against IMGT/GENE-DB human TR gene sequences so that V and J genes could be assigned. The TCRdist pipeline was used in a later analysis to assign CDR3 sequences and most-parsimonious VDJ recombination scenarios. In a later analysis, every TCR beta chain was defined by the combination of its CDR3 amino acid sequence and its V-gene family, and reads without a unique V-gene family were dropped. To address suspected cross-contamination and a sequencing artifact, a later analysis removed several hundred highly shared, low-generation-probability nucleotide sequences. In a later analysis, a clonal expansion index for each public chain was calculated from normalized within-repertoire ranks of inferred template counts. In a later analysis, generation probabilities were computed with a VDJ recombination model fitted to out-of-frame rearrangements, and the resulting probabilities were checked against IGoR. Hypergeometric tests were used in a later analysis to score TCR-TCR, TCR-HLA and TCR-CMV co-occurrence, with a repertoire-size bias correction applied to the TCR pairs. False discovery rates were estimated in a later analysis by permuting HLA or CMV assignments 20 times. In a later analysis, co-occurring TCRs were grouped using DBSCAN, and TCRdist sequence similarity was added for clustering within HLA-allele-positive subsets. For co-occurrence clustering, repertoires with fewer than 30,000 or more than 120,000 public chains were excluded, along with four or five repertoires with anomalous nucleotide sharing. This is the immuneACCESS table as TCRdb keeps it, with only in-frame sequences that have V and J called. A part of the clones is gone; compared with another copy, unresolved V genes explain less than half, and the rest is unexplained. The DNA gave D and trimming, while V, J and clone size come from that table. The sample's table lists a count of 65,000 to 90,000 clones. Of the sample, roughly 2.6% is held by the ten largest clones.

This TCR came from a middle-aged man in good health and CMV-seronegative. Sequenced sample: PBMCs. Recombination linked TRBV18 to TRBJ2-1; TRBD1 aligns with 8 central bases. The nucleotide sequence is given as TGTGCCAGCTCGCGACAGGGGACTGGCGGGGAGGATGAGCAGTTCTTC. Its protein product is CASSRQGTGGEDEQFF.